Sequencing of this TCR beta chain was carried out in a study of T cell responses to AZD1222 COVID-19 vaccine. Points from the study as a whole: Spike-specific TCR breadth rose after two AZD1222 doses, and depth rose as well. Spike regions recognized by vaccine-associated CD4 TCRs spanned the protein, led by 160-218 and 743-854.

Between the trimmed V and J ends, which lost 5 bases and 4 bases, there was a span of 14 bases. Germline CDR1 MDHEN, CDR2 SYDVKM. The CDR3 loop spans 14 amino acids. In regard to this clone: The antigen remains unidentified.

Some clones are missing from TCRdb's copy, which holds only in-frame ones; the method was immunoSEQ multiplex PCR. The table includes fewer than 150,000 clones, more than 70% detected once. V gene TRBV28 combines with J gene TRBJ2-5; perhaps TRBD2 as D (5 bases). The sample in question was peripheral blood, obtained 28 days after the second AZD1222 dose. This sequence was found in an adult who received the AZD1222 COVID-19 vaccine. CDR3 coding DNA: TGTGCCAGCAGTACCCCCGGGAATGGAGAGACCCAGTACTTC. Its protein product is CASSTPGNGETQYF.